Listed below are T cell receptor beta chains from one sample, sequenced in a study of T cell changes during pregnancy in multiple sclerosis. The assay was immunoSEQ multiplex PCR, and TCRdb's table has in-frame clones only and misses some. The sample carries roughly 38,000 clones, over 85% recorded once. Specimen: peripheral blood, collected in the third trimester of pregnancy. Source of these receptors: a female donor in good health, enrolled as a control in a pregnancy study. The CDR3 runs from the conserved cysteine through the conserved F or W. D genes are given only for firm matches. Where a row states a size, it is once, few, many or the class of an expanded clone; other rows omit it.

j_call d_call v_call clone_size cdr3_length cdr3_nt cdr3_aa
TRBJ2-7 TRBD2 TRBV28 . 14 TGTGCCAGCAGTTTAAGCGGGAGTATCTACGAGCAGTACTTC CASSLSGSIYEQYF
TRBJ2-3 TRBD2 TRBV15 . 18 TGTGCCACCAGCAGAGGGGCGGCGGGAGGAGGGGACACAGATACGCAGTATTTT CATSRGAAGGGDTDTQYF
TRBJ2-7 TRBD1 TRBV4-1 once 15 TGCGCCAGCAGCCACCCGGGACAGGGGGCGGACGAGCAGTACTTC CASSHPGQGADEQYF
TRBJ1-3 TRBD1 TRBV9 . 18 TGTGCCAGCAGTCGAGAACGGACAGGCCGCTCCTCTGGAAACACCATATATTTT CASSRERTGRSSGNTIYF
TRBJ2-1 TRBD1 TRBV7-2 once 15 TGTGCCAGCAGCTTAGAAGGGACAGATATGAATGAGCAGTTCTTC CASSLEGTDMNEQFF
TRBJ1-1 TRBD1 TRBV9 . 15 TGTGCCAGCAGCGTAGGGGACAGGCCGGGGGGTGAAGCTTTCTTT CASSVGDRPGGEAFF
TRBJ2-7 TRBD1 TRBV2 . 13 TGTGCCAGCACCAAAGACAGGGGCTACGAGCAGTACTTC CASTKDRGYEQYF
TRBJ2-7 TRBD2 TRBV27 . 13 TGTGCCACAGCTAGCGGACCTTTCACCGAGCAGTACTTC CATASGPFTEQYF
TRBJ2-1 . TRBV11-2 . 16 TGTGCCAGCAGCTTAGGTCGCAGGAACAACGTACAGGAGCAGTTCTTC CASSLGRRNNVQEQFF
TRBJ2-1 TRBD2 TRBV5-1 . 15 TGCGCCAGCAGCTTCCCGGGACTATCAGCCAATGAGCAGTTCTTC CASSFPGLSANEQFF
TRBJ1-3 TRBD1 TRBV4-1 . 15 TGCGCCAGCAGCCGCCTGACAGGGACTGGAAACACCATATATTTT CASSRLTGTGNTIYF
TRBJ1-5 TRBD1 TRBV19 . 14 TGTGCCAGCACGACAGGGGCAGAGAATCAGCCCCAGCATTTT CASTTGAENQPQHF
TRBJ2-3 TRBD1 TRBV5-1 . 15 TGCGCCAGCAGCGAGCCGGGACAGGGGGTTGGTACGCAGTATTTT CASSEPGQGVGTQYF
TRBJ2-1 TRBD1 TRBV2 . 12 TGTGCCAGCAGGCAACAGGGGGATGAGCAGTTCTTC CASRQQGDEQFF
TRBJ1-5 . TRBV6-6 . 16 TGTGCCAGCAGTTCCGACAGGAGCCTAAGCAATCAGCCCCAGCATTTT CASSSDRSLSNQPQHF
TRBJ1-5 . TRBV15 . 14 TGTGCCACCAGCAGGAGCAGGGCTGATCAGCCCCAGCATTTT CATSRSRADQPQHF
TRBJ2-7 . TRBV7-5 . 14 TGTGCCAGAAGCTTAGTGGGGGCGAACTACGAGCAGTACTTC CARSLVGANYEQYF
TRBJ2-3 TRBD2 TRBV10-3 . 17 TGTGCCATCAGTGAGGGGCTGGGGACTAGCGGCACAGATACGCAGTATTTT CAISEGLGTSGTDTQYF
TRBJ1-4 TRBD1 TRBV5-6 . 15 TGTGCCAGCAGCGGGACAGGGGCAACTAATGAAAAACTGTTTTTT CASSGTGATNEKLFF
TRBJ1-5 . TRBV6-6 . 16 TGTGCCAGCAGTTACGTAGGGGCGGGGAGCAATCAGCCCCAGCATTTT CASSYVGAGSNQPQHF
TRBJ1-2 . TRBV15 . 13 TGTGCCACCAGCAGAGACAGGTTCTATGGCTACACCTTC CATSRDRFYGYTF
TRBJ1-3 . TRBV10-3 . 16 TGTGCCATCAGTGAGTCGGGAGGACACTCTGGAAACACCATATATTTT CAISESGGHSGNTIYF
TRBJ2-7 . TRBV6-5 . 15 TGTGCCAGCGCTCGGGGGGCAGGGAGCTCCTACGAGCAGTACTTC CASARGAGSSYEQYF
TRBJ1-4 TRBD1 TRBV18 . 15 TGTGCCAGCTCGTCACAGGGGGCGATGGGTGAAAAACTGTTTTTT CASSSQGAMGEKLFF
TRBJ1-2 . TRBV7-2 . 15 TGTGCCAGCAGCTTATCCGAGGGTAGAGACTATGGCTACACCTTC CASSLSEGRDYGYTF
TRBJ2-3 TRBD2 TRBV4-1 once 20 TGCGCCAGCAGCCAACCCGGACTAGCGATACCTACCCTTAGCACAGATACGCAGTATTTT CASSQPGLAIPTLSTDTQYF
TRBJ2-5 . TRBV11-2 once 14 TGTGCCAGCAGCTTTGACCAGGGTGGAGAGACCCAGTACTTC CASSFDQGGETQYF
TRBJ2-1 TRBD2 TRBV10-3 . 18 TGTGCCATCAGTAATTATCCGGGACTAGCGGGAGGGCCGGGTGAGCAGTTCTTC CAISNYPGLAGGPGEQFF
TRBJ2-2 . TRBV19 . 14 TGTGCCAGTAGTATCCGGCTAGGGGGCGGGGAGCTGTTTTTT CASSIRLGGGELFF
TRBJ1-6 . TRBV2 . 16 TGTGCCAGCAAGTTCGGTCCCCCGGGACACAATTCACCCCTCCACTTT CASKFGPPGHNSPLHF
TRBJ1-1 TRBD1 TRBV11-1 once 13 TGTGCCAGCAGCTTACGGGACAGGCGTGTAGCTTTCTTT CASSLRDRRVAFF
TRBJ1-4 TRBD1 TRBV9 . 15 TGTGCCAGCAGCGTAGCAGGACAGGGAAGAGAAAAACTGTTTTTT CASSVAGQGREKLFF
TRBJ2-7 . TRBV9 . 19 TGTGCCAGCAGCGTAGCCTGGGGCGGTGGGCCGCTAGAGGCCTGTGGGCAGTACTTC CASSVAWGGGPLEACGQYF
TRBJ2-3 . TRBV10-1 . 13 TGCGCCAGCGGAGACAGGACCACAGATACGCAGTATTTT CASGDRTTDTQYF
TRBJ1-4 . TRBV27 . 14 TGTGCCAGCAGTGTCCGGGGGGGATCTGAAAAACTGTTTTTT CASSVRGGSEKLFF
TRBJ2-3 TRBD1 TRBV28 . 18 TGTGCCAGCAGCCAACGGTACCGGGACAGGGGCGCCACAGATACGCAGTATTTT CASSQRYRDRGATDTQYF
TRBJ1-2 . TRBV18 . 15 TGTGCCAGCTCACCCCAACAGGGATCTACCTATGGCTACACCTTC CASSPQQGSTYGYTF
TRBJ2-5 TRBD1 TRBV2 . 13 TGTGCCGGCAGACAGGGCGGAGGAGAGACCCAGTACTTC CAGRQGGGETQYF
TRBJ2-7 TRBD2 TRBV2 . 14 TGTGCCAGCAGGACTAGCGGGAGTATTTACGAGCAGTACTTC CASRTSGSIYEQYF
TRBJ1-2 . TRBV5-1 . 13 TGCGCCAGCAGCCAGGGAGGGCTCGGTGGCTACACCTTC CASSQGGLGGYTF
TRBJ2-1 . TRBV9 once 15 TGTGCCAGCAGCGAGGAGGGACAGCAGTACAATGAGCAGTTCTTC CASSEEGQQYNEQFF
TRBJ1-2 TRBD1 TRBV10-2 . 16 TGCGCCAGCAGCTACGGTCCCGGGACAGGGGGCGAGGGCTACACCTTC CASSYGPGTGGEGYTF
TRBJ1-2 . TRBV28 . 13 TGTGCCAGCAGTTTGATCCTACTCTATGGCTACACCTTC CASSLILLYGYTF
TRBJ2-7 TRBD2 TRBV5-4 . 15 TGTGCCAGCAGCTCCAGCGGGGGGGCCGGTTACGAGCAGTACTTC CASSSSGGAGYEQYF
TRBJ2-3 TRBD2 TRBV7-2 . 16 TGTGCCAGCAGCTTATCTGGGACTAGCGGGAGAGATACGCAGTATTTT CASSLSGTSGRDTQYF
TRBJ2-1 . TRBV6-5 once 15 TGTGCCAGCAGTTACTTTGGAGGGGAAAACAATGAGCAGTTCTTC CASSYFGGENNEQFF
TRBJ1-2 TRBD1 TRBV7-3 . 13 TGTGCCAGCAGCTTGGGGGTAGGGGGCGGCTACACCTTC CASSLGVGGGYTF
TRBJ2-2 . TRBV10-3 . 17 TGTGCCATCAGTGCGTCTACCCCGGGACTCCACACCGGGGAGCTGTTTTTT CAISASTPGLHTGELFF
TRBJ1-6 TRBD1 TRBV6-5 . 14 TGTGCCAGCAGTTACGGGGCAGGGGGATCACCCCTCCACTTT CASSYGAGGSPLHF